Sequencing of this T cell receptor (beta chain) was carried out in a study of T cell changes during pregnancy in multiple sclerosis. The repertoire was sequenced with immunoSEQ multiplex PCR; TCRdb's copy has only in-frame clones and lacks some. Among about 87,000 clones listed, around 95% were seen once. V was trimmed by 4 bases and J by 6 bases, leaving 13 bases between them. Germline V gene sequence: CDR1 MNHEY, CDR2 SVGAGI. The length of the CDR3 is 14 residues. The chain uses TRBV6-5 and TRBJ2-1; D is possibly TRBD2 (6 bases). The sequence was collected from a female donor in good health, enrolled as a control in a pregnancy study. This material consisted of peripheral blood, taken in the third trimester of pregnancy. The CDR3 DNA is TGTGCCAGCAGTTCTCCGGGACTTACCAATGAGCAGTTCTTC. It encodes CASSSPGLTNEQFF.